This passage covers 28 T cell receptor beta chains from one sample sequenced in a study of regulatory T cells in long-lasting Graves disease. Combining iRepertoire HTBI primers with Arm-PCR of CDR3 regions, the authors built TCR beta libraries. TCRdb re-analysed the multiplex PCR reads in MiXCR, keeping a single row per CDR3 protein. In the table there are some 450,000 distinct CDR3 sequences, about 15% of which are singletons. The time point was: newly diagnosed GD, antithyroid drugs for less than 3 months. Construction of the TCR library relied on RNA isolated from PBMCs. These data are also associated with another study on T cells in Graves' hyperthyroidism and ophthalmopathy.

The sample was peripheral blood mononuclear cells (PBMCs), taken at new diagnosis, from a patient treated with antithyroid drugs. The receptors come from a woman aged 25 to 39 with Graves disease.

This clonotype was observed many times. The J gene is TRBJ2-5, the V gene TRBV12-3 or TRBV12-4, with D uncertain. V lost 5 bases and J 2 bases, leaving 6 bases between the germline ends. The CDR3 consists of 12 residues. CDR3 amino acids: CASSASQETQYF. CDR3 bases: TGTGCCAGCAGTGCGTCTCAAGAGACCCAGTACTTC.

This clonotype came up a few times. The genes are TRBV27 and TRBJ2-1; TRBD2 matches 10 bases. The CDR3 has 15 amino acids. The V gene end was trimmed by 2 bases and the J gene end by 9 bases; junction bases not matched to a gene: 7. Germline V CDR1 and CDR2: MNHEY, SMNVEV (reference sequence). CDR3 in amino acids: CASSLPSGRGAEQFF. As DNA, the CDR3 is TGTGCCAGCAGTTTACCCAGCGGGAGGGGCGCTGAGCAGTTCTTC.

The V gene is TRBV5-4, the J gene TRBJ2-1; D could derive from TRBD1 or TRBD2 (5 bases each). The germline gives CDR1 SGHNT, CDR2 YYREEE (reference sequence). This CDR3 is built from 16 residues. V lost 2 bases and J 5 bases, leaving 17 bases between the germline ends. CDR3 region: CASSLSLFLGDNEQFF. DNA of the CDR3: TGTGCCAGCAGCTTATCCCTCTTTTTGGGGGACAATGAGCAGTTCTTC.

This clonotype showed up just a few times. V usage is TRBV28 and J usage is TRBJ1-3, with TRBD1 identical over 9 bases. V gave up 5 bases and J gave up 1 base; unmatched junction bases: 9. Germline V gene lookup returns CDR1 MDHEN and CDR2 SYDVKM. The CDR3 has 17 residues. The CDR3 DNA sequence: TGTGCCAGCAGTCCTGTCCGACAGGGGGAATCTGGAAACACCATATATTTT. It specifies CASSPVRQGESGNTIYF.

This clonotype has ten or more counts. The chain carries TRBV27 and TRBJ2-3; the match to TRBD2 covers 14 bases. CDR1 is MNHEY, CDR2 SMNVEV, per germline (reference sequence). The CDR3 totals 18 residues. The junction had 10 bases not matched to a gene; V was cut back by 7 bases and J by 1 base. The CDR3 sequence is CASTGTSGRWARTDTQYF. For the CDR3, the DNA is TGTGCCAGCACCGGGACTAGCGGGAGATGGGCTCGCACAGATACGCAGTATTTT.

In regard to this clonotype: This may be a read error: a much more frequent sequence differs by one nucleotide. The genes are TRBV6-1 and TRBJ2-5, with D possibly being TRBD2 (6 bases). CDR1 is MNHNS and CDR2 is SASEGT in the germline V gene. With 7 bases removed from V and 3 bases from J, the gap between germline ends came to 27 bases. There are 18 residues in the CDR3. The CDR3 DNA sequence: TGTGCCAGCACCAAAAATCTCGTCCTTAGCGGAGTCGAAGAGACCCAGTACTTC. This gives the protein CASTKNLVLSGVEETQYF.

At least ten counts were recorded for this clonotype. The rearrangement links TRBV14 to TRBJ1-1; D is perhaps TRBD1 (5 bases). CDR1 and CDR2 from the germline V gene are SGHDN and FVKESK. The CDR3 runs to 13 residues. The V gene lost 0 bases and the J gene lost 5 bases, with 7 bases spanning the gap. The CDR3 DNA reads as TGTGCCAGCAGCCAAGACTGGGGGACTGAAGCTTTCTTT. Its translation is CASSQDWGTEAFF.

This clonotype was seen ten or more times. The CDR3 spells CASSLVPNTGELFF. In DNA, the CDR3 is TGTGCCAGCAGTTTGGTACCCAACACCGGGGAGCTGTTTTTT. The V and J genes are TRBV27 and TRBJ2-2; no firm D call. The germline CDR1 and CDR2 sequences are MNHEY and SMNVEV (reference sequence). V lost 3 bases and J 2 bases, leaving 7 bases between the germline ends. The CDR3 spans 14 residues.

The chain combines TRBV10-3 with TRBJ1-1; possible D gene TRBD1, 5 bases. With 4 bases removed from V and 1 base from J, the gap between germline ends came to 7 bases. CDR1 ENHRY and CDR2 SYGVKD come from the germline V gene. This CDR3 spans 13 amino acids. CDR3 sequence (DNA): TGTGCCATCAGTGCGACAGAGAACACTGAAGCTTTCTTT. It codes for CAISATENTEAFF.

This clonotype has at least ten counts. V gene TRBV20-1 combines with J gene TRBJ2-6; no definite D call. Trimming took off 7 bases at V and 0 bases at J, with 4 bases between the two ends. The CDR3 spans 12 residues. Germline CDR1 is DFQATT and CDR2 is SNEGSKA (reference sequence). The CDR3: CSVISGANVLTF. DNA of the CDR3: TGCAGTGTCATCTCTGGGGCCAACGTCCTGACTTTC.

This rearrangement joins TRBV6-1 to TRBJ2-1; 13 bases agree with TRBD2. J lost 1 base, V lost 6 bases, and 12 bases had no gene match. Germline V CDR1 and CDR2: MNHNS, SASEGT. The CDR3 runs to 19 residues. The CDR3 bases are TGTGCCAGCAGAAAGAAACTAGCGGGAGGGCCGAGGTCCTACAATGAGCAGTTCTTC. Its protein product is CASRKKLAGGPRSYNEQFF.

There are many counts of this clonotype. The chain uses TRBV11-2 and TRBJ2-7; possible D gene TRBD2, 7 bases. Germline-derived CDR1 and CDR2 are SGHAT and FQNNGV. The CDR3 runs to 18 residues. Trimming removed 5 bases at V and 1 base at J, with 24 bases between. The CDR3: CASSPSAGEGDWSYEQYF. The CDR3, as DNA: TGTGCCAGCAGCCCGTCGGCAGGGGAGGGGGATTGGTCCTACGAGCAGTACTTC.

This clonotype was observed at least ten times. The gene calls are TRBV11-3 and TRBJ2-2, with D perhaps TRBD1 or TRBD2 (6 bases each). CDR3 length: 15 residues. Deletions cut 8 bases from V and 5 bases from J, with 18 bases between. Looked up from germline, CDR1 is SGHNT and CDR2 is YENEEA. The DNA for the CDR3 is TGTGCCAGCCGTTTGGGGGGCGCCGAGACCGGGGAGCTGTTTTTT. It is translated as CASRLGGAETGELFF.

In this sample, this clonotype turned up many times. CDR3 coding DNA: TGTGCCAGCAGCTTAGATGCGGGAGGTCAGGCCAGGACAGATACGCAGTATTTT. Residues: CASSLDAGGQARTDTQYF. The rearrangement links TRBV7-9 to TRBJ2-3, with 8 bases identical to TRBD2. The germline V gene encodes CDR1 SEHNR and CDR2 FQNEAQ (reference sequence). The CDR3 has 18 amino acids. V was clipped by 1 base and J by 3 bases; unmatched bases: 12. Full variable domain (outside the CDR3, taken from reference TRBV7-9 and TRBJ2-3): DTGVSQNPRHKITKRGQNVTFRCDPISEHNRLYWYRQTLGQGPEFLTYFQNEAQLEKSRLLSDRFSAERPKGSFSTLEIQRTEQGDSAMYLCASSLDAGGQARTDTQYFGPGTRLTVL.

This clonotype has a count of ten or more. The V gene is TRBV5-6, the J gene TRBJ2-1; the D is unclear. The V and J ends lost 4 bases and 6 bases respectively, with 14 bases between them. Germline V gene lookup returns CDR1 SGHDT and CDR2 YYEEEE. This CDR3 region has 14 residues. This chain's CDR3 is CASSRAGSSNEQFF. For the CDR3, the DNA is TGTGCCAGCAGCAGGGCTGGAAGCTCCAATGAGCAGTTCTTC.

This clonotype was counted at least ten times. This chain uses TRBV28 with TRBJ2-5, with D unclear. V lost 5 bases and J lost 1, with 11 bases in between. Germline CDR1 and CDR2: MDHEN and SYDVKM. This CDR3 has 14 amino acids. The CDR3: CASSIEAIQETQYF. For the CDR3, the DNA is TGTGCCAGCAGTATCGAGGCTATCCAAGAGACCCAGTACTTC.

A word on this clonotype: This may arise from a read error, as a much more abundant clone is one base away. The V call is TRBV4-3, the J call TRBJ2-7, with 8 bases that match TRBD2. In germline, CDR1 is LGHNA, CDR2 YSLEER. This CDR3 region has 15 residues. The chain's CDR3 is CASSQDSAGGYELYF. The CDR3, as DNA: TGCGCCAGCAGCCAAGATAGCGCGGGAGGCTACGAGCTGTACTTC.

V is TRBV5-6 and J is TRBJ2-1, with 9 bases identical to TRBD2. V trimming: 1 base; J trimming: 2 bases; junction bases outside the gene matches: 10. The CDR3 covers 18 residues. Germline values: CDR1 SGHDT, CDR2 YYEEEE. The CDR3 nucleotides read TGTGCCAGCAGCTTGACTGCCTCTAGCGGGATTACCTACAATGAGCAGTTCTTC. Translated: CASSLTASSGITYNEQFF.

This clonotype came up a few times. The chain combines TRBV25-1 with TRBJ2-7, with 7 bases aligning to TRBD2. From germline, CDR1 is MGHDK and CDR2 SYGVNS. This CDR3 has 15 residues. J lost 5 bases, V lost 2 bases, and 9 bases had no gene match. In nucleotides, the CDR3 is TGTGCCAGCAGTGAACTAGGGACTATGCCCGACGAGCAGTACTTC. Translation: CASSELGTMPDEQYF.

In this sample, this clonotype turned up many times. This rearrangement joins TRBV20-1 to TRBJ2-2, with D perhaps matching TRBD1 (6 bases). V lost 6 bases and J 4 bases, leaving 15 bases between the germline ends. Germline CDR1 reads DFQATT; CDR2 reads SNEGSKA (reference sequence). CDR3 length: 14 amino acids. CDR3 sequence (DNA): TGCAGTGCGAACCGACAGGAGCTCACCGGGGAGCTGTTTTTT. This codes for CSANRQELTGELFF.

This clonotype came up many times. V gene TRBV3-1 combines with J gene TRBJ2-1; D is uncertain. The CDR3 covers 16 residues. CDR1 and CDR2 from the germline V gene are LGHDT and YNNKEL (reference sequence). V was clipped by 0 bases and J by 8 bases, with 17 bases between them. The CDR3 region is CASSQDLGRTLDEQFF. The DNA of the CDR3 is TGTGCCAGCAGCCAAGATCTAGGTCGTACTTTGGATGAGCAGTTCTTC.

This clonotype has a handful of counts. The gene calls are TRBV20-1 and TRBJ1-4; TRBD1 aligns across 10 bases. V was clipped by 3 bases and J by 4 bases; unmatched bases: 5. Germline V lookup: CDR1 DFQATT, CDR2 SNEGSKA (reference sequence). This CDR3 region has 15 residues. CDR3 loop: CSARGQGNYNEKLFF. CDR3 bases: TGCAGTGCTAGGGGACAGGGGAATTATAATGAAAAACTGTTTTTT.

This rearrangement joins TRBV20-1 to TRBJ2-1; the D gene is possibly TRBD1 (5 bases). The germline V and J ends were trimmed by 3 bases and 7 bases, with 7 bases remaining between them. The germline CDR1 and CDR2 sequences are DFQATT and SNEGSKA (reference sequence). The CDR3 is 11 amino acids. The CDR3 coding sequence is TGCAGTGCTAGTAAGGGGAATGAGCAGTTCTTC. Encoded protein: CSASKGNEQFF.

This clonotype was seen ten or more times. This rearrangement joins TRBV3-1 to TRBJ2-7; TRBD2 aligns across 9 bases. The V and J ends lost 2 bases and 3 bases, in that order; junction bases with no gene match: 11. The CDR3 totals 17 residues. Germline CDR1 is LGHDT and CDR2 is YNNKEL (reference sequence). CDR3 amino acids: CASSQLPRGRAVYEQYF. CDR3 bases: TGTGCCAGCAGCCAACTCCCTCGCGGGAGGGCCGTCTACGAGCAGTACTTC.

The chain joins TRBV4-3 to TRBJ1-4, with 7 bases identical to TRBD1. CDR3 size: 15 residues. V lost 1 base and J lost 12; bases outside the gene matches: 11. Germline CDR1 is LGHNA and CDR2 is YSLEER. The CDR3 sequence: CASSQGTGIMRELFF. The CDR3 DNA reads as TGCGCCAGCAGCCAAGGGACAGGAATAATGAGGGAACTGTTTTTT.

The V call is TRBV29-1, the J call TRBJ1-4; the D is unclear. The CDR3 has 12 residues. The germline V gene encodes CDR1 SQVTM and CDR2 ANQGSEA. Trimming cost V 3 bases and J 7 bases, with 9 bases left between them. This CDR3 reads CSVEGFREKLFF. The CDR3 DNA follows: TGCAGCGTTGAGGGGTTCCGTGAAAAACTGTTTTTT.

In its sample, this clonotype was seen many times. V and J are TRBV9 and TRBJ2-7; TRBD1 matches at 8 bases. CDR3 length: 19 amino acids. Germline-derived CDR1 and CDR2 are SGDLS and YYNGEE. Germline trimming cut 0 bases from V and 3 bases from J; bases unmatched to any gene: 17. The CDR3 sequence is CASSVAAHIGTGPYYEQYF. The CDR3 DNA sequence: TGTGCCAGCAGCGTAGCTGCCCACATAGGGACAGGCCCCTACTACGAGCAGTACTTC.

There are many counts of this clonotype. The chain combines TRBV15 with TRBJ1-6; D gene unclear. This CDR3 spans 16 amino acids. Germline V gene data show CDR1 as LNHNV and CDR2 as YYDKDF (reference sequence). V shed 5 bases and J shed 3 bases, with 14 bases lying between them. The CDR3 nucleotides are TGTGCCACCAGCGAAAAGGACCCCCGCTATAATTCACCCCTCCACTTT. Protein sequence: CATSEKDPRYNSPLHF. The full variable domain, rest sourced from reference TRBV15 and TRBJ1-6, is DAMVIQNPRYQVTQFGKPVTLSCSQTLNHNVMYWYQQKSSQAPKLLFHYYDKDFNNEADTPDNFQSRRPNTSFCFLDIRSPGLGDTAMYLCATSEKDPRYNSPLHFGNGTRLTVT.